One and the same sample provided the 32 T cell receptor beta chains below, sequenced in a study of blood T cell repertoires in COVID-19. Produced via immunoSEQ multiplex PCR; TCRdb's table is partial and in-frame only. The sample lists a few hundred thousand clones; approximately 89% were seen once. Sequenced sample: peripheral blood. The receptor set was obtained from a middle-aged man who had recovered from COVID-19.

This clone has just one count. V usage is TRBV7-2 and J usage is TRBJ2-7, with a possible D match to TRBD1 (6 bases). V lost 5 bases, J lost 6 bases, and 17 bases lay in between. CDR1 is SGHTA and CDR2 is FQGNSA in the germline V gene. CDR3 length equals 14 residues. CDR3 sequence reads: CASSPTGLVGEQYF. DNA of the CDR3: TGTGCCAGCAGCCCAACAGGGCTAGTAGGCGAGCAGTACTTC.

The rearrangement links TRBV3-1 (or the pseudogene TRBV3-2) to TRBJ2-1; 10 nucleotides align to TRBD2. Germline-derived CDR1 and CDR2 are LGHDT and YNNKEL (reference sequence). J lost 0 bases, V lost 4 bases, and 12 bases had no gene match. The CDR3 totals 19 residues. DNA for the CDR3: TGTGCCAGCAGCCTTCAGCCTAGCGGGGGACCGAGCTCCTACAATGAGCAGTTCTTC. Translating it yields CASSLQPSGGPSSYNEQFF.

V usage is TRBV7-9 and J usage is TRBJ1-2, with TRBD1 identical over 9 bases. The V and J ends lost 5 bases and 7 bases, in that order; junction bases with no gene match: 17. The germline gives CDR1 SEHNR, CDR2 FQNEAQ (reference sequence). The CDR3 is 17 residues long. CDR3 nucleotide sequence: TGTGCCAGCAGCGGAGGACAGGGGACCCCAGGGTATGTTGGCTACACCTTC. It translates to CASSGGQGTPGYVGYTF.

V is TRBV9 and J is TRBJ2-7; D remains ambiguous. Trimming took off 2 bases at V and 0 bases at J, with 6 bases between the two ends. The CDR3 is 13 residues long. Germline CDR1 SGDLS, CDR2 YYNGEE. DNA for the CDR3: TGTGCCAGCAGCGTTGACTTCTCCTACGAGCAGTACTTC. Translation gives CASSVDFSYEQYF.

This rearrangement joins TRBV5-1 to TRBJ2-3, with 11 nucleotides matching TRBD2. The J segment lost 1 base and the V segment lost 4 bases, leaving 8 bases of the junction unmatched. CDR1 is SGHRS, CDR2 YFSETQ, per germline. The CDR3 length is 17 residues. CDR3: CASSAQLAGERTDTQYF. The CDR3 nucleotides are TGCGCCAGCAGCGCCCAACTAGCGGGGGAGCGCACAGATACGCAGTATTTT.

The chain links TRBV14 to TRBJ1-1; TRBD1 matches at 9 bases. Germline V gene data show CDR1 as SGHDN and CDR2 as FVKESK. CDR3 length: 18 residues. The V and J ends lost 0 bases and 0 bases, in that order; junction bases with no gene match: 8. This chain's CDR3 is CASSQDRTGATMNTEAFF. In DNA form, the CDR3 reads TGTGCCAGCAGCCAAGATCGGACAGGGGCCACTATGAACACTGAAGCTTTCTTT.

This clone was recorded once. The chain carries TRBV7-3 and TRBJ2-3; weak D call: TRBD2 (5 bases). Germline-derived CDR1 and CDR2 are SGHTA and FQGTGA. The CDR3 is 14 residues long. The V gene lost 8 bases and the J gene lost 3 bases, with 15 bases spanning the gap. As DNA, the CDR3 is TGTGCCAGCCGAGCGGACGGGGTGACAGATACGCAGTATTTT. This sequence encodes CASRADGVTDTQYF. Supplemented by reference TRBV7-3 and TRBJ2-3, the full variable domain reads GAGVSQTPSNKVTEKGKYVELRCDPISGHTALYWYRQSLGQGPEFLIYFQGTGAADDSGLPNDRFFAVRPEGSVSTLKIQRTERGDSAVYLCASRADGVTDTQYFGPGTRLTVL.

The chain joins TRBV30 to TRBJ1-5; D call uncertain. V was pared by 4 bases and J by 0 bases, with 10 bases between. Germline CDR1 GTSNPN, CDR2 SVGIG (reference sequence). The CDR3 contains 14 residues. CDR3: CAWNGAHSNQPQHF. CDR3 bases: TGTGCCTGGAATGGAGCACATAGCAATCAGCCCCAGCATTTT.

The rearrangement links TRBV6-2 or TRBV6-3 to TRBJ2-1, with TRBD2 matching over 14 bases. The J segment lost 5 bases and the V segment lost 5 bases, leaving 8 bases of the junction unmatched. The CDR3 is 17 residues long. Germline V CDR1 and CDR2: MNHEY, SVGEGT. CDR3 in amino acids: CASSRGLAGALHNEQFF. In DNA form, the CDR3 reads TGTGCCAGCAGTCGGGGACTAGCGGGGGCCTTACACAATGAGCAGTTCTTC.

CDR3 in DNA: TGTGCCAGTAGTCCCCCGGGGGCTGGAAACACCATATATTTT. Its translation is CASSPPGAGNTIYF. The chain is built from TRBV19 and TRBJ1-3, with D possibly matching TRBD1 (5 bases). V was pared by 5 bases and J by 2 bases, with 10 bases between. Germline CDR1 and CDR2: LNHDA and SQIVND (reference sequence). CDR3 length: 14 amino acids.

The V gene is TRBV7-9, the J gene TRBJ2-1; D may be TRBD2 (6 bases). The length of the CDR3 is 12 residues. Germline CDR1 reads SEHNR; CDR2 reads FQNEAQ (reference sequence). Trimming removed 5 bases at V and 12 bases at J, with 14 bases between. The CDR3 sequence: CASSPEAGRQFF. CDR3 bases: TGTGCCAGCAGCCCTGAGGCGGGACGGCAGTTCTTC.

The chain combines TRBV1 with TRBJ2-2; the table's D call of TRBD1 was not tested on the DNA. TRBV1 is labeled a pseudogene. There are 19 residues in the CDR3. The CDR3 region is CTSSQDIGAQFANTGELFF. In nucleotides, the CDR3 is TGCACCAGCAGCCAAGATATTGGGGCCCAGTTCGCGAACACCGGGGAGCTGTTTTTT.

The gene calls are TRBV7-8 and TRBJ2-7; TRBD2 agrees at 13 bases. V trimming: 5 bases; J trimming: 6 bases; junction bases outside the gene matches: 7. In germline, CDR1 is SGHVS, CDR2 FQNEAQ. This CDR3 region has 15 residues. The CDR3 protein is CASSPGLAGASEQYF. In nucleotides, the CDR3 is TGTGCCAGCAGCCCCGGACTAGCGGGAGCCTCCGAGCAGTACTTC.

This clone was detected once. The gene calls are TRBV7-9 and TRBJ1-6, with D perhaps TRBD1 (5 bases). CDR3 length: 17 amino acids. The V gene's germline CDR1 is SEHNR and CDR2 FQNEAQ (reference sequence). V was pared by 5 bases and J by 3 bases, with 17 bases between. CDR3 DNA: TGTGCCAGCAGCGACGGTGTCAGGGTGTTCTATAATTCACCCCTCCACTTT. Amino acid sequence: CASSDGVRVFYNSPLHF.

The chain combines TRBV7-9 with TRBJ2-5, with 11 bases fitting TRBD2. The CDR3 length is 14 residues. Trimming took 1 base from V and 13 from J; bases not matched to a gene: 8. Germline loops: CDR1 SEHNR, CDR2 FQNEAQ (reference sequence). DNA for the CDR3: TGTGCCAGCAGCTTAGATTCACTAGCGGGAGATACGTACTTC. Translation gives CASSLDSLAGDTYF.

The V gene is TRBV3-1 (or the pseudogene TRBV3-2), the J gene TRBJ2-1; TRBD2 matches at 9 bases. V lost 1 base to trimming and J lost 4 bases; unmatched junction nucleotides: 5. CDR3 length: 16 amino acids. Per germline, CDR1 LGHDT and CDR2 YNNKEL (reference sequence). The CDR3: CASSQGSGGLYNEQFF. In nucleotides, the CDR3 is TGTGCCAGCAGCCAAGGTAGCGGGGGCCTTTACAATGAGCAGTTCTTC.

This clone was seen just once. The CDR3 protein is CASSLTGDTYNEQFF. CDR3 nucleotide sequence: TGTGCCAGCAGCTTGACGGGAGACACGTACAATGAGCAGTTCTTC. This chain joins TRBV7-8 and TRBJ2-1; tentatively, D is TRBD2 (6 bases). The CDR3 length is 15 residues. The germline CDR1 and CDR2 sequences are SGHVS and FQNEAQ. V lost 3 bases to trimming and J lost 4 bases, with 13 bases between them. The full variable domain, in which reference TRBV7-8 and TRBJ2-1 provide the parts outside the CDR3, is GAGVSQSPRYKVAKRGQDVALRCDPISGHVSLFWYQQALGQGPEFLTYFQNEAQLDKSGLPSDRFFAERPEGSVSTLKIQRTQQEDSAVYLCASSLTGDTYNEQFFGPGTRLTVL.

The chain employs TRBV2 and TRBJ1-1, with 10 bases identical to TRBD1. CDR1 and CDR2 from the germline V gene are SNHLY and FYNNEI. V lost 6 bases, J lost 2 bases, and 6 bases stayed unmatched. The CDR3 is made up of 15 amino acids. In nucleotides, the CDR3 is TGTGCCAGCAGAAGGGACAGGGGCTACAACACTGAAGCTTTCTTT. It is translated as CASRRDRGYNTEAFF.

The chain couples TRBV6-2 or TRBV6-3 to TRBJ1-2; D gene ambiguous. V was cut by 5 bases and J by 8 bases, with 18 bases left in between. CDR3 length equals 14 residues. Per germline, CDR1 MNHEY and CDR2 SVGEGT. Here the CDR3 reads CASSPSGTYHGYTF. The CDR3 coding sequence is TGTGCCAGCAGTCCGAGCGGCACCTATCACGGCTACACCTTC.

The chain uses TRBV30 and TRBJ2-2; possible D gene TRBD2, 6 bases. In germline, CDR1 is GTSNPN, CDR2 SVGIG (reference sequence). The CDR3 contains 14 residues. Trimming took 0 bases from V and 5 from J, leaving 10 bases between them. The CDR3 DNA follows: TGTGCCTGGAGTGTTGCGGGGCGGACCGGGGAGCTGTTTTTT. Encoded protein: CAWSVAGRTGELFF.

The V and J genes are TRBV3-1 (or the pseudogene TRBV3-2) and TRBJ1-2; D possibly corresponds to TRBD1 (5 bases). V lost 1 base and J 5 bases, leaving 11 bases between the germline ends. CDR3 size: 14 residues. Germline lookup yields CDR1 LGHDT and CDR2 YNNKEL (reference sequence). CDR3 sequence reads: CASSQGRGEYGYTF. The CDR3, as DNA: TGTGCCAGCAGCCAAGGGCGGGGGGAATATGGCTACACCTTC.

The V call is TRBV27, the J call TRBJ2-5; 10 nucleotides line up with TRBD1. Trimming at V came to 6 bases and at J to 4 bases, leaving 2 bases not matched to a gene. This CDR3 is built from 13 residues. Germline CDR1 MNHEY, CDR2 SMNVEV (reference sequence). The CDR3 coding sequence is TGTGCCAGCAGGACAGGGGGCACAGAGACCCAGTACTTC. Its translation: CASRTGGTETQYF.

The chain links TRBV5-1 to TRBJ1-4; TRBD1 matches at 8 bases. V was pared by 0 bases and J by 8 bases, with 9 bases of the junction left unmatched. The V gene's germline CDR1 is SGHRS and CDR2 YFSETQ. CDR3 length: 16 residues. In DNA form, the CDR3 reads TGCGCCAGCAGCTTGGCCCTAGGACAGGGAGGGGAAAAACTGTTTTTT. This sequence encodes CASSLALGQGGEKLFF.

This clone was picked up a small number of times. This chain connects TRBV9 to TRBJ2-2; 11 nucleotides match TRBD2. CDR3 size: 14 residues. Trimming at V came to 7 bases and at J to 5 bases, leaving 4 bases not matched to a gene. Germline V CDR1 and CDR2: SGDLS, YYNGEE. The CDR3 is CASATSGGTGELFF. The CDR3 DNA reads TGTGCCAGCGCTACTAGCGGGGGTACCGGGGAGCTGTTTTTT.

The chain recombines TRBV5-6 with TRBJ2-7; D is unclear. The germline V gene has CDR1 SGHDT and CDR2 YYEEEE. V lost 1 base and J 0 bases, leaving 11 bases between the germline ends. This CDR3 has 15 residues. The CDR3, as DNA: TGTGCCAGCAGCTTGCACGGTTTCCGCTCCTACGAGCAGTACTTC. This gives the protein CASSLHGFRSYEQYF.

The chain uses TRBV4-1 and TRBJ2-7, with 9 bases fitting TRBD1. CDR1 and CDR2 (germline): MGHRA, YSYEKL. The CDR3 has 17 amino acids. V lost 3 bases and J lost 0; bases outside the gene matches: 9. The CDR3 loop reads CASSQPAPTGGSYEQYF. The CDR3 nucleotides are TGCGCCAGCAGCCAGCCAGCACCGACAGGGGGCTCCTACGAGCAGTACTTC.

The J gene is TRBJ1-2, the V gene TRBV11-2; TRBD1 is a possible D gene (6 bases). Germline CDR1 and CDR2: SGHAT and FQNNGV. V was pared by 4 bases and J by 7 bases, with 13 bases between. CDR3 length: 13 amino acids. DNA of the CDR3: TGTGCCAGCAGCTCAGGGGTCTGGGGTGGCTACACCTTC. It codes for CASSSGVWGGYTF.

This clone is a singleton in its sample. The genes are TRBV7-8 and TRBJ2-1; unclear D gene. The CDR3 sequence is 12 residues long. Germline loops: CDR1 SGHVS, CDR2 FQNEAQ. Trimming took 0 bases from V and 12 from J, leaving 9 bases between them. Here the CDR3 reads CASSLARDRQFF. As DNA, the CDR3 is TGTGCCAGCAGCTTAGCGCGAGATCGGCAGTTCTTC.

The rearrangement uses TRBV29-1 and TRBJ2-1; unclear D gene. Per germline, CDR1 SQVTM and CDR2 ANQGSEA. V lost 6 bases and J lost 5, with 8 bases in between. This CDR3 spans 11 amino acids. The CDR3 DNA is TGCAGCGTCACCCGGGACAATGAGCAGTTCTTC. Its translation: CSVTRDNEQFF.

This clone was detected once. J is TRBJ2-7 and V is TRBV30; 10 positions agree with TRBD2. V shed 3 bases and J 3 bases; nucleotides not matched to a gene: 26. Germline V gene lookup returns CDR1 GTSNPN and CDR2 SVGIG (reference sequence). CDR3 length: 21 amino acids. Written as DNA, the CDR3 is TGTGCCTGGAGACGGTTATCTCCAGGGGCCGCCCCTAGCGGGAGAGACTACGAGCAGTACTTC. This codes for CAWRRLSPGAAPSGRDYEQYF.

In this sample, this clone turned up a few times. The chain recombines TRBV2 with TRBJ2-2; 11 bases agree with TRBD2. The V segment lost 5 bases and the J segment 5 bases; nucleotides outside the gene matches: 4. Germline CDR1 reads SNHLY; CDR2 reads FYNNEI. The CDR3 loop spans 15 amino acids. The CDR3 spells CASSPRTSGTGELFF. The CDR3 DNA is TGTGCCAGCAGTCCCCGGACTAGCGGGACCGGGGAGCTGTTTTTT.

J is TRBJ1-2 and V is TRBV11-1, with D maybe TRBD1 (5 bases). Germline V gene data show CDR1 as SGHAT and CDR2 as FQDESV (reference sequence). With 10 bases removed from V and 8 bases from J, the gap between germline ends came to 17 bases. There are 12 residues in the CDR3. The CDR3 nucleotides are TGTGCCATCCCTGAAAGGGGTGGCGGCTACACCTTC. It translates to CAIPERGGGYTF.